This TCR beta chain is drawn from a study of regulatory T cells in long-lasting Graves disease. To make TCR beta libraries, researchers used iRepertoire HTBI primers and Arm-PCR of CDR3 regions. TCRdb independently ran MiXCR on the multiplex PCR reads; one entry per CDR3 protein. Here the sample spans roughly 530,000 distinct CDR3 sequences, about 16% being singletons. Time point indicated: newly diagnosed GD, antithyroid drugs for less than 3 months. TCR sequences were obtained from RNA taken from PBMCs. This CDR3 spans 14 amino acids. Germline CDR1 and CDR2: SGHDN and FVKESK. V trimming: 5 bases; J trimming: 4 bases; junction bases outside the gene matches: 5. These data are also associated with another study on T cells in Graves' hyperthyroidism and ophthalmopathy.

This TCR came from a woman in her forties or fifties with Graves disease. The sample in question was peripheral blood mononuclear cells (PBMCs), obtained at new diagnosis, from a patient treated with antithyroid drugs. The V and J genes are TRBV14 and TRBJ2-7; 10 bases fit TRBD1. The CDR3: CASSGRQGAYEQYF. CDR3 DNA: TGTGCCAGCAGCGGTAGACAGGGGGCATACGAGCAGTACTTC. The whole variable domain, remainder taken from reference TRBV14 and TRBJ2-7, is EAGVTQFPSHSVIEKGQTVTLRCDPISGHDNLYWYRRVMGKEIKFLLHFVKESKQDESGMPNNRFLAERTGGTYSTLKVQPAELEDSGVYFCASSGRQGAYEQYFGPGTRLTVT.